This T cell receptor beta chain stems from a study of shared clonotypes between healthy human individuals. The CDR3 loop spans 14 amino acids. CDR1 and CDR2 (germline): MNHNS, SASEGT. The junction had 6 bases not matched to a gene; V was cut back by 4 bases and J by 9 bases. TCRdb's table, derived via immunoSEQ multiplex PCR, lists solely in-frame clones and lacks some. The data show some 1 million clones, 70% to 80% seen once. Sequencing was done on a sample of memory CD4+ T cells sorted from blood. The subset was: CD45RA-negative fraction. The chain recombines TRBV6-1 with TRBJ1-6, with 7 bases lining up with TRBD1. The receptor comes from a man aged 18 to 29 in good health. The CDR3 region has the DNA TGTGCCAGCAGTGCGACAGGGACAGCTTCACCCCTCCACTTT. Translated: CASSATGTASPLHF.